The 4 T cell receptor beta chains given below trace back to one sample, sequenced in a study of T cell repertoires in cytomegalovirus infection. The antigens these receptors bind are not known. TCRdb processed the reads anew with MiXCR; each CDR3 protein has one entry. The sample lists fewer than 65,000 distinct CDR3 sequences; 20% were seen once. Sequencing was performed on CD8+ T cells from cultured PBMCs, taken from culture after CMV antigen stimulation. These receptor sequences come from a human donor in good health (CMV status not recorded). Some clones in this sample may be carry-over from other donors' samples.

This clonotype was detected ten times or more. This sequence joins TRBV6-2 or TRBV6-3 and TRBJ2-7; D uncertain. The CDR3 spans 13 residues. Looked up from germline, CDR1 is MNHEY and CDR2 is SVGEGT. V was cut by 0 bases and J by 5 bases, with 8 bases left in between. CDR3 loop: CASSYSSYNEQYF. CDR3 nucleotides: TGTGCCAGCAGTTACTCGAGTTATAACGAGCAGTACTTC.

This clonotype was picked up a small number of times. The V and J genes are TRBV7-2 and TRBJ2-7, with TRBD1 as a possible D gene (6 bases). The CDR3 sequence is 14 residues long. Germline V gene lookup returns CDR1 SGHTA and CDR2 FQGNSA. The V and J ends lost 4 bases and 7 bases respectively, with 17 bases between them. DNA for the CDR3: TGTGCCAGCAGCTCATACGGGACACCTCCAGAGCAGTACTTC. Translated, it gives CASSSYGTPPEQYF.

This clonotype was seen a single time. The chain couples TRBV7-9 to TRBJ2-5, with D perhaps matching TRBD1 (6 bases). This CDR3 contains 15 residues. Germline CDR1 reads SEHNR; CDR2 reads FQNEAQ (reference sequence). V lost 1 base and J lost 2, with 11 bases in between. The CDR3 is CASSLVGQSQETQYF. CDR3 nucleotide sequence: TGTGCCAGCAGCTTAGTAGGACAGTCTCAAGAGACCCAGTACTTC. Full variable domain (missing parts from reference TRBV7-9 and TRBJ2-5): DTGVSQNPRHKITKRGQNVTFRCDPISEHNRLYWYRQTLGQGPEFLTYFQNEAQLEKSRLLSDRFSAERPKGSFSTLEIQRTEQGDSAMYLCASSLVGQSQETQYFGPGTRLLVL.

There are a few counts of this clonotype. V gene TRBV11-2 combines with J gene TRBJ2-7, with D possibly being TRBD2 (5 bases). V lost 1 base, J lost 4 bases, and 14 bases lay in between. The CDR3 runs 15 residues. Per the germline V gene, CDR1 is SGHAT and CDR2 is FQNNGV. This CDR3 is CASSLGIPTGYEQYF. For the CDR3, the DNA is TGTGCCAGCAGCTTAGGAATACCAACGGGATACGAGCAGTACTTC.